The 29 T cell receptor beta chains listed next were all sequenced from one sample in a study of read filtering for tumor transcriptome and immune sequencing. Molecular barcoded adaptors covering alpha/delta and beta/gamma chains were used on about 390 ng RNA. MiXCR, applied by TCRdb to the reads, yields one record per CDR3 protein. The sample yields about 40,000 distinct CDR3 sequences, roughly 15% seen once. Sequenced sample: a population of CD138-negative cells sorted from bone marrow. The receptors shown here come from a donor aged 40 or older with multiple myeloma.

This clonotype was seen at least ten times. V usage is TRBV29-1 and J usage is TRBJ2-7, with TRBD1 matching over 10 bases. The CDR3 totals 14 residues. Unmatched junction bases numbered 6, after V lost 1 base and J lost 6 bases. Germline CDR1 reads SQVTM; CDR2 reads ANQGSEA. This chain's CDR3 is CSVEAGTGVSEQYF. DNA for the CDR3: TGCAGCGTTGAAGCCGGGACAGGGGTCTCCGAGCAGTACTTC.

This clonotype appeared many times. The CDR3 nucleotides are TGTGCCAGCAGCTTTGAGGGAAATTCCTACAATGAGCAGTTCTTC. This encodes CASSFEGNSYNEQFF. The chain couples TRBV5-5 to TRBJ2-1; D perhaps matches TRBD2 (5 bases). CDR1 SGHKS and CDR2 YYEKEE come from the germline V gene (reference sequence). The CDR3 is 15 amino acids. Trimming removed 2 bases from V and 1 base from J, with 10 bases in between.

The sample holds many counts of this clonotype. The chain joins TRBV7-9 to TRBJ2-1; TRBD2 matches 11 bases. There are 16 residues in the CDR3. Per germline, CDR1 SEHNR and CDR2 FQNEAQ (reference sequence). Trimming took 5 bases from V and 4 from J; bases not matched to a gene: 7. CDR3 sequence (DNA): TGTGCCAGCAGCCACCAGACTAGCGGGAATTACAATGAGCAGTTCTTC. Its translation: CASSHQTSGNYNEQFF.

This clonotype was seen ten or more times. V gene TRBV7-2 combines with J gene TRBJ2-3; TRBD2 might be the D (5 bases). With 2 bases removed from V and 5 bases from J, the gap between germline ends came to 17 bases. This CDR3 spans 16 amino acids. Germline CDR1 is SGHTA and CDR2 is FQGNSA. The CDR3 protein is CASSLSDWETGDTQYF. Written as DNA, the CDR3 is TGTGCCAGCAGCTTATCCGACTGGGAGACCGGAGATACGCAGTATTTT.

The V and J genes are TRBV2 and TRBJ2-3; D not certain. The CDR3 is made up of 14 amino acids. From germline, CDR1 is SNHLY and CDR2 FYNNEI. Between the trimmed V and J ends, which lost 5 bases and 1 base, there was a span of 10 bases. The CDR3 reads CASSPTGRTDTQYF. The CDR3 DNA follows: TGTGCCAGCAGTCCGACTGGCCGCACAGATACGCAGTATTTT.

Ten or more counts support this clonotype. This chain uses TRBV20-1 with TRBJ2-1; TRBD2 aligns across 10 bases. This CDR3 contains 16 residues. V was pared by 6 bases and J by 5 bases, with 13 bases of the junction left unmatched. Germline V CDR1 and CDR2: DFQATT, SNEGSKA (reference sequence). This CDR3 is CSALPWTSGKNNEQFF. The DNA of the CDR3 is TGCAGTGCCCTTCCATGGACTAGCGGAAAAAACAATGAGCAGTTCTTC.

This clonotype was seen at least ten times. V usage is TRBV6-5 and J usage is TRBJ2-1; 12 bases align to TRBD2. The germline V gene has CDR1 MNHEY and CDR2 SVGAGI. J gave up 4 bases and V 6 bases, and 4 bases lay outside the gene matches. This CDR3 has 15 amino acids. In nucleotides, the CDR3 is TGTGCCAGCAGACGGACTAGCGGGAATTACAATGAGCAGTTCTTC. It encodes CASRRTSGNYNEQFF.

This clonotype was recorded many times. This rearrangement joins TRBV19 to TRBJ2-2, with D perhaps matching TRBD2 (6 bases). V was cut by 5 bases and J by 7 bases, with 14 bases left in between. The length of the CDR3 is 14 residues. The germline gives CDR1 LNHDA, CDR2 SQIVND (reference sequence). The CDR3 region is CASSFEGGSGELFF. The CDR3, as DNA: TGTGCCAGTAGTTTCGAAGGAGGGAGCGGGGAGCTGTTTTTT.

This clonotype was counted at least ten times. The chain couples TRBV7-9 to TRBJ2-1; possible D gene TRBD2, 6 bases. This CDR3 has 16 amino acids. Trimming shortened V by 1 base and J by 4 bases, and 14 bases separated the two germline ends. Germline lookup yields CDR1 SEHNR and CDR2 FQNEAQ (reference sequence). The CDR3 reads CASSLVGSGGYNEQFF. In DNA, the CDR3 is TGTGCCAGCAGCTTAGTCGGTAGCGGAGGTTACAATGAGCAGTTCTTC.

This clonotype was recorded at least ten times. Lacking the conserved final phenylalanine or tryptophan, this CDR3 likely reflects a read error. The J gene is TRBJ2-5, the V gene TRBV5-1; TRBD1 is a possible D gene (5 bases). Germline lookup yields CDR1 SGHRS and CDR2 YFSETQ. V shed 10 bases and J shed 3 bases, with 16 bases lying between them. CDR3 length equals 13 residues. CDR3 loop: CASNPGIEETQYS. The CDR3 nucleotides are TGCGCCTCAAATCCAGGGATTGAAGAGACCCAGTACTCC.

This clonotype was seen ten or more times. The chain is built from TRBV19 and TRBJ2-2; no definite D call. The CDR3 extends over 14 amino acids. V was trimmed by 7 bases and J by 7 bases, leaving 16 bases between them. CDR1 is LNHDA, CDR2 SQIVND, per germline (reference sequence). The CDR3 sequence: CASTSRSGFGELFF. The CDR3 DNA reads as TGTGCCAGTACCTCCAGGTCCGGCTTCGGGGAGCTGTTTTTT.

The table lists this clonotype with many counts. CDR3 region: CASRPLGGETQYF. CDR3 DNA: TGTGCCAGCAGGCCCCTGGGGGGAGAGACCCAGTACTTC. The chain links TRBV12-3 or TRBV12-4 to TRBJ2-5; D might be TRBD2 (6 bases). The CDR3 extends over 13 amino acids. V was shortened by 6 bases and J by 4 bases, with 12 bases between the two germline ends.

For this clonotype: A far larger clone is only one base removed, so a read error is likely. The chain recombines TRBV11-2 with TRBJ2-1; 13 nucleotides line up with TRBD2. Germline CDR1 reads SGHAT; CDR2 reads FQNNGV. V lost 5 bases to trimming and J lost 7 bases; unmatched junction nucleotides: 8. This CDR3 spans 16 amino acids. The CDR3 is CASSETGTSGTNEQFF. The CDR3 bases are TGTGCCAGCAGCGAAACAGGGACTAGCGGGACGAATGAGCAGTTCTTC. Combining the CDR3 with reference TRBV11-2 and TRBJ2-1 gives the whole variable domain EAGVAQSPRYKIIEKRQSVAFWCNPISGHATLYWYQQILGQGPKLLIQFQNNGVVDDSQLPKDRFSAERLKGVDSTLKIQPAKLEDSAVYLCASSETGTSGTNEQFFGPGTRLTVL.

This clonotype was picked up many times. The V call is TRBV9, the J call TRBJ2-6, with TRBD1 matching over 9 bases. From germline, CDR1 is SGDLS and CDR2 YYNGEE. The CDR3 is 20 amino acids. The trim removed 3 bases at V and 0 bases at J, leaving 13 bases unmatched. The CDR3 is CASSERTGAHPHSGANVLTF. In DNA, the CDR3 is TGTGCCAGCAGCGAAAGGACAGGGGCCCACCCACACTCTGGGGCCAACGTCCTGACTTTC.

At least ten counts were recorded for this clonotype. This rearrangement joins TRBV13 to TRBJ2-6; TRBD1 matches 7 bases. Germline V lookup: CDR1 PRHDT, CDR2 FYEKMQ (reference sequence). Trimming at V came to 4 bases and at J to 3 bases, leaving 6 bases not matched to a gene. The CDR3 length is 16 residues. The CDR3 DNA follows: TGTGCCAGCAGCTCCCGGGACAGAGGTGGGGCCAACGTCCTGACTTTC. Protein product: CASSSRDRGGANVLTF.

With regard to this clonotype: One end of the junction fails to match germline, which may point to a read error. The chain joins TRBV6-2 or TRBV6-3 to TRBJ2-7; 14 bases are a match to TRBD2. The end of the DNA aligns better with TRBJ2-1, so the J call may be wrong. The CDR3 is made up of 14 amino acids. The germline V gene has CDR1 MNHEY and CDR2 SVGEGT. CDR3 nucleotide sequence: TGTACCAGCAAGGGACTAGCGGGAGACGGCGAGCAGTTCTTC. This encodes CTSKGLAGDGEQFF.

Remarks on this clonotype: Since a much larger clone is just one base distant, this may be a read error. The chain uses TRBV6-1 and TRBJ2-6; D possibly matches TRBD1 or TRBD2 (5 bases each). Per germline, CDR1 MNHNS and CDR2 SASEGT. The CDR3 has 18 amino acids. CDR3: CASSVLGTAISGASVLTF. The CDR3 bases are TGTGCCAGCAGTGTCCTCGGGACGGCTATCTCTGGGGCCAGCGTCCTGACTTTC.

Many counts were recorded for this clonotype. The gene calls are TRBV11-2 and TRBJ2-3; 8 positions match TRBD2. CDR1 SGHAT and CDR2 FQNNGV come from the germline V gene. V lost 5 bases to trimming and J lost 0 bases; unmatched junction nucleotides: 13. The CDR3 extends over 18 amino acids. The CDR3 DNA reads TGTGCCAGCAGCCGTGACCGATTAGCGGGACACAGCACAGATACGCAGTATTTT. Protein sequence: CASSRDRLAGHSTDTQYF. The variable domain in full, completed from reference TRBV11-2 and TRBJ2-3, reads EAGVAQSPRYKIIEKRQSVAFWCNPISGHATLYWYQQILGQGPKLLIQFQNNGVVDDSQLPKDRFSAERLKGVDSTLKIQPAKLEDSAVYLCASSRDRLAGHSTDTQYFGPGTRLTVL.

This clonotype was recorded many times. The chain has TRBV28 and TRBJ2-2, with 8 bases matching TRBD2. The CDR3 is made up of 14 amino acids. Germline-derived CDR1 and CDR2 are MDHEN and SYDVKM. V lost 2 bases to trimming and J lost 11 bases; unmatched junction nucleotides: 7. CDR3 region: CASSLLLAVGELFF. CDR3 sequence (DNA): TGTGCCAGCAGTTTACTACTAGCGGTTGGAGAGCTGTTTTTT.

This clonotype was recorded a few times. The chain couples TRBV7-2 to TRBJ1-5; 8 bases line up with TRBD1. Germline-derived CDR1 and CDR2 are SGHTA and FQGNSA. V lost 1 base, J lost 7 bases, and 12 bases stayed unmatched. The CDR3 totals 17 residues. The CDR3 sequence is CASSLVGGQVPGQPQHF. The CDR3 region has the DNA TGTGCCAGCAGCTTAGTGGGGGGACAGGTGCCTGGGCAGCCCCAGCATTTT.

In this sample, this clonotype turned up many times. The gene calls are TRBV7-8 and TRBJ2-3; possible D gene TRBD2, 6 bases. The ends were cut back, 2 bases at V and 2 bases at J, with 14 bases in the middle. CDR1 is SGHVS and CDR2 is FQNEAQ in the germline V gene. This CDR3 is 16 amino acids long. The CDR3 here is CASSLPPGADTDTQYF. The CDR3 DNA follows: TGTGCCAGCAGCTTACCGCCGGGAGCCGACACAGATACGCAGTATTTT. Together with reference TRBV7-8 and TRBJ2-3, the CDR3 gives the full variable domain: GAGVSQSPRYKVAKRGQDVALRCDPISGHVSLFWYQQALGQGPEFLTYFQNEAQLDKSGLPSDRFFAERPEGSVSTLKIQRTQQEDSAVYLCASSLPPGADTDTQYFGPGTRLTVL.

The table lists this clonotype with a few counts. A read error may explain this, as a much larger clone is one base away. The rearrangement links TRBV27 to TRBJ1-1; D gene uncertain. The CDR3 is 13 residues long. Trimming removed 8 bases from V and 10 bases from J, with 20 bases in between. From germline, CDR1 is MNHEY and CDR2 SMNVEV (reference sequence). The CDR3, as DNA: TGTGCCAGCGGCCCTGCGGGAGGATCTGTAGCTTTCTTT. This codes for CASGPAGGSVAFF.

This clonotype was counted between two and nine times. The rearrangement uses TRBV7-2 and TRBJ2-4; D is uncertain. The V end lost 5 bases, the J end lost 9 bases, and 17 bases lay between the germline ends. The CDR3 is 14 residues long. CDR1 is SGHTA, CDR2 FQGNSA, per germline. The CDR3 DNA follows: TGTGCCAGCAGCCCCAATAGGCAGGCATCCATTCAGTACTTC. Its translation is CASSPNRQASIQYF.

The table lists this clonotype with a few counts. This likely came from a read error, as a far larger clone is one base away. The CDR3 ends on some other residue instead of the conserved phenylalanine or tryptophan, so this is likely a read error. The chain has TRBV7-2 and TRBJ2-1, with 9 bases lining up with TRBD2. Germline V gives CDR1 SGHTA, CDR2 FQGNSA. V trimming: 4 bases; J trimming: 6 bases; junction bases outside the gene matches: 13. The CDR3 has 17 residues. This CDR3 reads CASSSKGGGRAINEQFL. The CDR3 region has the DNA TGTGCCAGCAGCTCCAAAGGGGGCGGGAGGGCCATCAATGAGCAGTTCCTC.

As regards this clonotype: This CDR3 is missing its conserved last phenylalanine or tryptophan, likely due to a read error. The V and J genes are TRBV20-1 and TRBJ2-1; weak D call: TRBD1 (5 bases). CDR1 and CDR2 (germline): DFQATT, SNEGSKA (reference sequence). The CDR3 consists of 12 residues. For the CDR3, the DNA is TGCAGTGCTACAGGGTCTTGGAATGGGCAGTTCCTC. Encoded protein: CSATGSWNGQFL.

In this sample, this clonotype turned up many times. The J gene is TRBJ2-3, the V gene TRBV12-3 or TRBV12-4; weak D call: TRBD1 (6 bases). The CDR3 consists of 14 residues. The V end lost 6 bases, the J end lost 2 bases, and 12 bases lay between the germline ends. CDR3 sequence reads: CASSYRDLTDTQYF. CDR3 nucleotides: TGTGCCAGCAGCTACAGGGACCTCACAGATACGCAGTATTTT.

This clonotype has ten or more counts. The chain links TRBV5-4 to TRBJ2-1; maybe TRBD2 (6 bases). This CDR3 contains 16 residues. V lost 0 bases, J lost 7 bases, and 17 bases lay in between. Germline CDR1 is SGHNT and CDR2 is YYREEE (reference sequence). The CDR3 region has the DNA TGTGCCAGCAGCTTGGGCGGCACGGGGGAGTGGAATGAGCAGTTCTTC. Translation: CASSLGGTGEWNEQFF.

This clonotype was recorded many times. V and J are TRBV4-3 and TRBJ1-4, with TRBD1 identical over 9 bases. This CDR3 spans 15 amino acids. The ends lost 4 bases at V and 8 bases at J; junction bases unmatched: 8. Germline V gene sequence: CDR1 LGHNA, CDR2 YSLEER. The chain's CDR3 is CASSLSGTGPEKLFF. DNA of the CDR3: TGCGCCAGCAGCCTTTCCGGGACAGGGCCCGAAAAACTGTTTTTT.

This clonotype has just a few counts. This may be a read error: a much more frequent sequence differs by one nucleotide. The chain carries TRBV28 and TRBJ2-7; 11 nucleotides align to TRBD1. This CDR3 comprises 14 residues. The J segment lost 3 bases and the V segment lost 8 bases, leaving 6 bases of the junction unmatched. Germline V gives CDR1 MDHEN, CDR2 SYDVKM. The CDR3 DNA reads TGTGCCAGCGCCCAAGGGACAGGGGGCTACGAGCAGTACTTC. Translation gives CASAQGTGGYEQYF. Full variable domain (outside the CDR3, taken from reference TRBV28 and TRBJ2-7): DVKVTQSSRYLVKRTGEKVFLECVQDMDHENMFWYRQDPGLGLRLIYFSYDVKMKEKGDIPEGYSVSREKKERFSLILESASTNQTSMYLCASAQGTGGYEQYFGPGTRLTVT.